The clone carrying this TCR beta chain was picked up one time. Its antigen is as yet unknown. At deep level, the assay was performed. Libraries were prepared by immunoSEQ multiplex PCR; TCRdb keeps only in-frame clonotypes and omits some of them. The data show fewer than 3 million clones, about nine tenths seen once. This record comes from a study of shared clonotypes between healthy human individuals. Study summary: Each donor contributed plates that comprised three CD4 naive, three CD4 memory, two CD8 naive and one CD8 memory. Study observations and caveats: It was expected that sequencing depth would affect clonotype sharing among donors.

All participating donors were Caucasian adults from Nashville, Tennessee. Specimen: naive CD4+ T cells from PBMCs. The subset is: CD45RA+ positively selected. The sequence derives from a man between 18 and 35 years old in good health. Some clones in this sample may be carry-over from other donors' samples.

The chain's CDR3 is CASSVQGQEGTEAFF. Written as DNA, the CDR3 is TGCGCCAGCAGCGTGCAAGGACAGGAGGGAACTGAAGCTTTCTTT. This rearrangement joins TRBV5-1 to TRBJ1-1, with 7 nucleotides matching TRBD1. In germline, CDR1 is SGHRS, CDR2 YFSETQ. The CDR3 has 15 residues. The V segment lost 4 bases and the J segment 5 bases; nucleotides outside the gene matches: 11. Together with reference TRBV5-1 and TRBJ1-1, the CDR3 gives the full variable domain: KAGVTQTPRYLIKTRGQQVTLSCSPISGHRSVSWYQQTPGQGLQFLFEYFSETQRNKGNFPGRFSGRQFSNSRSEMNVSTLELGDSALYLCASSVQGQEGTEAFFGQGTRLTVV.